The source of this T cell receptor (beta chain) is a study of identifying expanded T cells in peripheral blood. Method: immunoSEQ multiplex PCR; TCRdb's copy keeps in-frame clones and lacks some. The sample has about 89,000 clones, more than 75% seen once; the top ten hold 5.6%. Collection occurred without any documented infections or immune events in donors. Findings of the study overall: Over approximately two and four weeks, about 15 and 19 clones changed, versus 1.2 between replicates. Across healthy donors, higher total template counts meant significantly greater roughly 2-week count variance.

Comments on this clone: Antigen specificity is unknown.

Material: blood. This TCR derives from a person aged 18-70 years in good health.

CDR3 amino acids: CAWTGGLEQYF. CDR3 coding DNA: TGTGCCTGGACGGGGGGACTCGAGCAGTACTTC. This chain links TRBV30 with TRBJ2-7; 7 bases match TRBD2. The germline CDR1 and CDR2 sequences are GTSNPN and SVGIG (reference sequence). V was pared by 4 bases and J by 6 bases, with 3 bases of the junction left unmatched. The CDR3 is made up of 11 amino acids.